The rows below give T cell receptor beta chains drawn from one sample of a study of T cells in Graves' hyperthyroidism and ophthalmopathy. TCRdb re-derived calls from the multiplex PCR reads in MiXCR, one entry per CDR3 protein. The sample holds hundreds of thousands of distinct CDR3 sequences, roughly 13% seen once. The sequenced sample was blood. The source is a woman aged 25 to 39 with Graves' hyperthyroidism. Each CDR3 is given with its conserved first and last residue. The D gene is left open where the match is weak. For some rows the clone size is stated as once, few or many, or as a class when expanded; others skip it.

d_call: -
v_call: TRBV11-2
j_call: TRBJ1-2
cdr3_length: 18
clone_size: -
cdr3_aa: CASSLGSLGGRGKGGYTF
cdr3_nt: TGTGCCAGCAGCTTAGGGAGCCTCGGGGGTCGGGGGAAAGGTGGCTACACCTTC

d_call: TRBD1
v_call: TRBV7-9
j_call: TRBJ1-1
cdr3_length: 14
clone_size: many
cdr3_aa: CASSLQGAETEAFF
cdr3_nt: TGTGCCAGCAGCTTACAGGGGGCTGAGACTGAAGCTTTCTTT

d_call: TRBD1
v_call: TRBV20-1
j_call: TRBJ1-4
cdr3_length: 13
clone_size: many
cdr3_aa: CSAKGAPNEKLFF
cdr3_nt: TGCAGTGCTAAGGGGGCGCCCAATGAAAAACTGTTTTTT

d_call: -
v_call: TRBV19
j_call: TRBJ1-1
cdr3_length: 15
clone_size: -
cdr3_aa: CASSISGSDVTEAFF
cdr3_nt: TGTGCCAGTAGTATTAGTGGGAGCGATGTCACTGAAGCTTTCTTT

d_call: -
v_call: TRBV10-2
j_call: TRBJ2-2
cdr3_length: 13
clone_size: many
cdr3_aa: CASSWNRPGELFF
cdr3_nt: TGCGCCAGCAGTTGGAACCGCCCCGGGGAGCTGTTTTTT

d_call: TRBD1
v_call: TRBV19
j_call: TRBJ2-7
cdr3_length: 15
clone_size: many
cdr3_aa: CASSDPGTGKFEQYF
cdr3_nt: TGTGCCAGTAGTGATCCCGGGACAGGGAAATTCGAGCAGTACTTC

d_call: TRBD1
v_call: TRBV11-2
j_call: TRBJ2-5
cdr3_length: 17
clone_size: many
cdr3_aa: CASSLDARDRSQETQYF
cdr3_nt: TGTGCCAGCAGCTTAGATGCTCGGGACAGGAGCCAAGAGACCCAGTACTTC

d_call: TRBD1
v_call: TRBV12-5
j_call: TRBJ2-2
cdr3_length: 19
clone_size: -
cdr3_aa: CASGLVFRDREPNTGELFF
cdr3_nt: TGTGCTAGTGGTTTAGTCTTTCGGGACAGAGAGCCCAACACCGGGGAGCTGTTTTTT

d_call: -
v_call: TRBV28
j_call: TRBJ1-1
cdr3_length: 14
clone_size: many
cdr3_aa: CASTPTSGVTEAFF
cdr3_nt: TGTGCCAGCACCCCCACCAGCGGCGTCACTGAAGCTTTCTTT

d_call: -
v_call: TRBV29-1
j_call: TRBJ1-5
cdr3_length: 14
clone_size: many
cdr3_aa: CSVAQGNGDQPQHF
cdr3_nt: TGCAGCGTTGCGCAGGGAAACGGAGATCAGCCCCAGCATTTT

d_call: -
v_call: TRBV2
j_call: TRBJ2-7
cdr3_length: 12
clone_size: many
cdr3_aa: CASLANSYEQYF
cdr3_nt: TGTGCCAGCCTAGCGAACTCCTACGAGCAGTACTTC

d_call: -
v_call: TRBV20-1
j_call: TRBJ2-1
cdr3_length: 11
clone_size: -
cdr3_aa: CSARVGLGQFF
cdr3_nt: TGCAGTGCTAGGGTCGGTCTTGGGCAGTTCTTC

d_call: TRBD1
v_call: TRBV20-1
j_call: TRBJ1-3
cdr3_length: 13
clone_size: few
cdr3_aa: CSSEGAGGNTIYF
cdr3_nt: TGCAGTTCTGAGGGGGCGGGTGGAAACACCATATATTTT

d_call: -
v_call: TRBV7-2
j_call: TRBJ1-5
cdr3_length: 13
clone_size: many
cdr3_aa: CASSLGINQPQHF
cdr3_nt: TGTGCCAGCAGCTTAGGGATCAATCAGCCCCAGCATTTT

d_call: -
v_call: TRBV11-1
j_call: TRBJ2-1
cdr3_length: 13
clone_size: -
cdr3_aa: CASSFNITNEQFF
cdr3_nt: TGTGCCAGCAGCTTTAACATAACTAATGAGCAGTTCTTC

d_call: TRBD2
v_call: TRBV28
j_call: TRBJ2-1
cdr3_length: 16
clone_size: many
cdr3_aa: CASRLAGGPRYNEQFF
cdr3_nt: TGTGCCAGCAGGCTAGCGGGAGGGCCCCGGTACAATGAGCAGTTCTTC

d_call: -
v_call: TRBV24-1
j_call: TRBJ2-5
cdr3_length: 13
clone_size: -
cdr3_aa: CATSYWGRETQYF
cdr3_nt: TGTGCCACCAGTTATTGGGGCAGAGAGACCCAGTACTTC

d_call: -
v_call: TRBV12-3/TRBV12-4
j_call: TRBJ2-3
cdr3_length: 18
clone_size: many
cdr3_aa: CASRSTSQIVASTDTQYF
cdr3_nt: TGTGCCAGCAGATCAACCTCCCAGATAGTCGCTAGCACAGATACGCAGTATTTT

d_call: TRBD2
v_call: TRBV20-1
j_call: TRBJ2-1
cdr3_length: 18
clone_size: few
cdr3_aa: CSASSGASGTWGGNEQFF
cdr3_nt: TGCAGTGCTAGTTCGGGCGCTAGCGGGACGTGGGGAGGGAATGAGCAGTTCTTC

d_call: TRBD1
v_call: TRBV3-1
j_call: TRBJ1-5
cdr3_length: 14
clone_size: few
cdr3_aa: CASSQVGQPDSQHF
cdr3_nt: TGTGCCAGCAGCCAAGTGGGACAGCCGGACTCCCAGCATTTT

d_call: -
v_call: TRBV20-1
j_call: TRBJ2-3
cdr3_length: 14
clone_size: few
cdr3_aa: CSAKAGHPTDTQYF
cdr3_nt: TGCAGTGCTAAGGCAGGGCATCCCACAGATACGCAGTATTTT

d_call: -
v_call: TRBV19
j_call: TRBJ1-5
cdr3_length: 12
clone_size: few
cdr3_aa: CASSVGHQPQHF
cdr3_nt: TGTGCCAGTAGTGTGGGGCATCAGCCCCAGCATTTT

d_call: TRBD2
v_call: TRBV27
j_call: TRBJ2-7
cdr3_length: 13
clone_size: -
cdr3_aa: CASSLYGGGEQYF
cdr3_nt: TGTGCCAGCAGTTTATATGGGGGGGGCGAGCAGTACTTC

d_call: TRBD2
v_call: TRBV20-1
j_call: TRBJ2-3
cdr3_length: 16
clone_size: -
cdr3_aa: CSAPLLAGDRTDTQYF
cdr3_nt: TGCAGTGCTCCTCTCCTCGCGGGAGATCGTACAGATACGCAGTATTTT

d_call: -
v_call: TRBV10-3
j_call: TRBJ1-4
cdr3_length: 15
clone_size: many
cdr3_aa: CAIRGEGATNEKLFF
cdr3_nt: TGTGCCATCAGGGGCGAGGGGGCAACTAATGAAAAACTGTTTTTT

d_call: TRBD2
v_call: TRBV6-1
j_call: TRBJ2-3
cdr3_length: 16
clone_size: few
cdr3_aa: CASRLIRAGTTDTQYF
cdr3_nt: TGTGCCAGCAGACTTATTAGAGCGGGAACTACAGATACGCAGTATTTT

d_call: TRBD1
v_call: TRBV12-3/TRBV12-4
j_call: TRBJ1-1
cdr3_length: 13
clone_size: many
cdr3_aa: CASIRQGEAEAFF
cdr3_nt: TGTGCCAGCATCCGACAGGGGGAGGCTGAAGCTTTCTTT

d_call: TRBD1
v_call: TRBV20-1
j_call: TRBJ1-1
cdr3_length: 15
clone_size: few
cdr3_aa: CSASALLDRGPEAFF
cdr3_nt: TGCAGTGCTAGCGCCCTTTTGGACAGGGGGCCTGAAGCTTTCTTT

d_call: TRBD1
v_call: TRBV6-2/TRBV6-3
j_call: TRBJ1-1
cdr3_length: 14
clone_size: many
cdr3_aa: CASSYPRGRMEAFF
cdr3_nt: TGTGCCAGCAGTTACCCCAGGGGGCGGATGGAAGCTTTCTTT

d_call: -
v_call: TRBV6-1
j_call: TRBJ1-5
cdr3_length: 13
clone_size: few
cdr3_aa: CAIYEGFGQPQHF
cdr3_nt: TGTGCCATCTACGAGGGGTTCGGTCAGCCCCAGCATTTT

d_call: TRBD2
v_call: TRBV2
j_call: TRBJ2-7
cdr3_length: 15
clone_size: many
cdr3_aa: CASRDSGGYSYEQYF
cdr3_nt: TGTGCCAGCAGAGATAGCGGGGGGTACTCCTACGAGCAGTACTTC

d_call: -
v_call: TRBV27
j_call: TRBJ2-1
cdr3_length: 13
clone_size: many
cdr3_aa: CATCPYSGGEQFF
cdr3_nt: TGTGCCACCTGTCCGTATTCGGGTGGTGAGCAGTTCTTC

d_call: -
v_call: TRBV30
j_call: TRBJ2-7
cdr3_length: 12
clone_size: few
cdr3_aa: CAWTRDTREQYF
cdr3_nt: TGTGCCTGGACACGGGACACTCGCGAGCAGTACTTC

d_call: -
v_call: TRBV3-1
j_call: TRBJ1-2
cdr3_length: 13
clone_size: -
cdr3_aa: CASSQGGSLGYTF
cdr3_nt: TGTGCCAGCAGCCAAGGAGGGTCTCTCGGCTACACCTTC

d_call: -
v_call: TRBV7-8
j_call: TRBJ1-5
cdr3_length: 15
clone_size: many
cdr3_aa: CASSLGSERNQPQHF
cdr3_nt: TGTGCCAGCAGCTTAGGTAGTGAGCGCAATCAGCCCCAGCATTTT

d_call: TRBD2
v_call: TRBV24-1
j_call: TRBJ2-5
cdr3_length: 13
clone_size: many
cdr3_aa: CATMAGASETQYF
cdr3_nt: TGTGCCACCATGGCGGGAGCGTCAGAGACCCAGTACTTC

d_call: TRBD1
v_call: TRBV6-1
j_call: TRBJ2-6
cdr3_length: 20
clone_size: -
cdr3_aa: CASSRPRDRGQNSGANVLTF
cdr3_nt: TGTGCCAGCAGTCGCCCCCGGGACAGGGGGCAGAACTCTGGGGCCAACGTCCTGACTTTC

d_call: TRBD1
v_call: TRBV4-3
j_call: TRBJ1-1
cdr3_length: 15
clone_size: -
cdr3_aa: CASSQGTGASTEAFF
cdr3_nt: TGCGCCAGCAGCCAAGGAACAGGGGCGAGCACTGAAGCTTTCTTT

d_call: TRBD2
v_call: TRBV14
j_call: TRBJ2-7
cdr3_length: 15
clone_size: few
cdr3_aa: CASSQASGRVYEQYF
cdr3_nt: TGTGCCAGCAGCCAAGCTTCCGGGAGGGTTTACGAGCAGTACTTC

d_call: -
v_call: TRBV4-3
j_call: TRBJ1-2
cdr3_length: 14
clone_size: few
cdr3_aa: CASSQGLGQYGYTF
cdr3_nt: TGCGCCAGCAGCCAAGGGCTCGGGCAGTATGGCTACACCTTC

d_call: -
v_call: TRBV28
j_call: TRBJ2-5
cdr3_length: 13
clone_size: few
cdr3_aa: CASRGAGPLDLDF
cdr3_nt: TGTGCCAGCAGAGGGGCAGGACCGCTAGATTTAGACTTC

d_call: -
v_call: TRBV2
j_call: TRBJ2-2
cdr3_length: 14
clone_size: -
cdr3_aa: CASSDGTGTGELFF
cdr3_nt: TGTGCCAGCAGTGACGGGACGGGCACCGGGGAGCTGTTTTTT